Here is one TCR beta chain with its context. These data are taken from a study of T cells in localized non-small cell lung cancer. Germline-derived CDR1 and CDR2 are MNHEY and SMNVEV (reference sequence). V shed 8 bases and J shed 3 bases, with 8 bases lying between them. The CDR3 is made up of 11 amino acids. TCRdb's table, derived via immunoSEQ multiplex PCR, lists solely in-frame clones and lacks some. The sample includes 20,000 to 30,000 clones, roughly 87% seen only once; the top ten take less than 30%. This rearrangement joins TRBV27 to TRBJ2-7, with D possibly TRBD2 on 5 matching bases. This material consisted of peripheral blood, taken before any cancer treatment. This TCR came from a male donor older than 55 with stage I squamous cell lung carcinoma. CDR3 sequence: CASGLIYEQYF. The CDR3 nucleotides are TGTGCCAGCGGACTGATCTACGAGCAGTACTTC.